The T cell receptor (beta chain) under discussion was sequenced for a study of T cells in tuberculosis. General study points: The stringent gate may have excluded weak CD1B-GMM tetramer binders.

Data came from immunoSEQ multiplex PCR; TCRdb stores just in-frame clones and leaves some out. The sample gives more than 70,000 clones, more than 75% of which show up once; around 1.8% is in the top ten. CDR3 length equals 16 residues. The V and J ends lost 3 bases and 3 bases respectively, with 14 bases between them. Germline V gene lookup returns CDR1 SGHVS and CDR2 FQNEAQ. After thawing and overnight rest, PBMC were stained with GMM-loaded CD1B tetramer, viability dye and anti-CD3 for sorting. C32 glucose monomycolate from Rhodococcus equi was loaded onto the CD1B tetramers. Roughly 92,000 tetramer-negative cells were sorted from each donor.

The source material was CD1b-GMM tetramer-negative cells sorted from PBMCs. The chain combines TRBV7-8 with TRBJ1-4; TRBD1 is a possible D gene (5 bases). This receptor was identified in an adult woman with latent tuberculosis. The CDR3: CASSFRRALPNEKLFF. The CDR3 DNA sequence: TGTGCCAGCAGCTTCCGCAGGGCGTTACCTAATGAAAAACTGTTTTTT. Variable domain in full (rest from reference TRBV7-8 and TRBJ1-4): GAGVSQSPRYKVAKRGQDVALRCDPISGHVSLFWYQQALGQGPEFLTYFQNEAQLDKSGLPSDRFFAERPEGSVSTLKIQRTQQEDSAVYLCASSFRRALPNEKLFFGSGTQLSVL.